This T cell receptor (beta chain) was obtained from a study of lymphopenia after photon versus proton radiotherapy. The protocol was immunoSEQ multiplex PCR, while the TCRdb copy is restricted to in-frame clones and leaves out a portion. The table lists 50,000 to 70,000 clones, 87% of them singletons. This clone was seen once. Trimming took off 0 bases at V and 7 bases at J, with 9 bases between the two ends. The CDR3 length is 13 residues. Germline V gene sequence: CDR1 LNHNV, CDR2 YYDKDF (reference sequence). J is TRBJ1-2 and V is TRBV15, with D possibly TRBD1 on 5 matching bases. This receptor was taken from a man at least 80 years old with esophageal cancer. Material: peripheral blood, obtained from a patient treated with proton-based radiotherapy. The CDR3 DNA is TGTGCCACCAGCAGAGACAGGGTAACTGGCTACACCTTC. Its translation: CATSRDRVTGYTF. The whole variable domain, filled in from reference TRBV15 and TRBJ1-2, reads DAMVIQNPRYQVTQFGKPVTLSCSQTLNHNVMYWYQQKSSQAPKLLFHYYDKDFNNEADTPDNFQSRRPNTSFCFLDIRSPGLGDTAMYLCATSRDRVTGYTFGSGTRLTVV.